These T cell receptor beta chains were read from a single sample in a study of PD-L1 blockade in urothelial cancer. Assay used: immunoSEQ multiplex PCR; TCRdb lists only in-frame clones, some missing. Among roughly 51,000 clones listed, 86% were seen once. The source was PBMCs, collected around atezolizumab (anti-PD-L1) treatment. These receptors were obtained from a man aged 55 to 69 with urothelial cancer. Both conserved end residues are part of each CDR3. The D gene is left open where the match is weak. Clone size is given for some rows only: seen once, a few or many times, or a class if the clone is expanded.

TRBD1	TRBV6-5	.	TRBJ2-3	CASSYPQGILFGTQYF	TGTGCCAGCAGTTACCCACAGGGGATCCTCTTCGGGACGCAGTATTTT
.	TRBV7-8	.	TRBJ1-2	CASSLTDNYGYTF	TGTGCCAGCAGCTTAACAGATAACTATGGCTACACCTTC
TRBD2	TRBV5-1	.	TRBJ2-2	CASSLYRLAGHTGELFF	TGCGCCAGCAGCTTATACAGACTAGCGGGACACACCGGGGAGCTGTTTTTT
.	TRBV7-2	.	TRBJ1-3	CASSLRTTGNTIYF	TGTGCCAGCAGCTTAAGGACAACTGGAAACACCATATATTTT
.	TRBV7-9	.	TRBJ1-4	CASSLDRENEKLFF	TGTGCCAGCAGCTTAGACAGGGAAAATGAAAAACTGTTTTTT
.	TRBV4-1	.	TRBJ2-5	CASSQSGPGSVQYF	TGCGCCAGCAGCCAATCAGGGCCCGGGAGTGTCCAGTACTTC
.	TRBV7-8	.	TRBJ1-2	CASSYRDGSFGYTF	TGTGCCAGCAGCTACAGGGACGGTTCGTTTGGCTACACCTTC
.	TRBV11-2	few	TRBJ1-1	CASSLMGLGDEAFF	TGTGCCAGCAGCTTAATGGGTTTAGGGGATGAAGCTTTCTTT
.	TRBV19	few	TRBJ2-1	CASTRNSRGEQFF	TGTGCCAGTACTAGGAACTCCCGTGGAGAGCAGTTCTTC
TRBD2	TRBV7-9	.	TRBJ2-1	CASSLALSGRPDNEQFF	TGTGCCAGCAGCTTAGCCCTTAGCGGGAGGCCCGACAATGAGCAGTTCTTC
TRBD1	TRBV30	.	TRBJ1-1	CAWSAGTGNTEAFF	TGTGCCTGGTCCGCCGGGACAGGGAACACTGAAGCTTTCTTT
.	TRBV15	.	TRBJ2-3	CATNQRSTDTQYF	TGTGCCACCAACCAGCGGTCCACAGATACGCAGTATTTT
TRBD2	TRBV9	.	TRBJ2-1	CASSVRGLALSSYNEQFF	TGTGCCAGCAGCGTTCGAGGACTAGCTCTAAGCTCCTACAATGAGCAGTTCTTC
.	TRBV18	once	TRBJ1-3	CASSPVRGAGNTIYF	TGTGCCAGCTCACCGGTCCGGGGGGCTGGAAACACCATATATTTT
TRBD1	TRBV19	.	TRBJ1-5	CASSNDRVRQPQHF	TGTGCCAGTAGTAATGACAGGGTGCGTCAGCCCCAGCATTTT
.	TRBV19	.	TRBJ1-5	CASSTTSQAESSQHF	TGTGCCAGTAGTACCACCTCCCAAGCCGAGAGCTCCCAGCATTTT
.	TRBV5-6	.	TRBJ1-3	CASSLGTVHSGNTIYF	TGTGCCAGCAGCTTGGGGACAGTCCACTCTGGAAACACCATATATTTT
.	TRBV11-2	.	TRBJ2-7	CASSLDSLKQYF	TGTGCCAGCAGCTTAGATAGCTTAAAGCAGTACTTC
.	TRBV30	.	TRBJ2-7	CAWSRGNQYEQYF	TGTGCCTGGAGTAGGGGAAATCAGTACGAGCAGTACTTC
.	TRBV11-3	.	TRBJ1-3	CASSKDARNGNTIYF	TGTGCCAGCAGCAAAGATGCCAGGAATGGAAACACCATATATTTT
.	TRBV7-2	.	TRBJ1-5	CASSLDRGSAARRPQHF	TGTGCCAGCAGCTTAGACCGCGGGAGCGCAGCTCGAAGGCCCCAGCATTTT
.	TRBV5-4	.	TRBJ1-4	CASSGGGYNEKLFF	TGTGCCAGCAGCGGGGGGGGCTATAATGAAAAACTGTTTTTT
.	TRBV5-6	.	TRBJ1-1	CASSLALNSLF	TGTGCCAGCAGCCTGGCCCTAAACAGTCTTTTT